This T cell receptor (beta chain) was identified during a study of OX40 agonist ivuxolimab in advanced cancers. Study context: Participants averaged approximately 65 years of age (range roughly 23 to 79) and were around 85% male.

The germline V gene encodes CDR1 MNHEY and CDR2 SMNVEV (reference sequence). The CDR3 contains 12 residues. Trimming pared 3 bases from V and 1 base from J, leaving 4 bases between. This clone ranks as large. Antigen specificity is unknown. Points from the study as a whole: Normalized expansion of T-cell clones was also low for some nonresponders. Researchers did not establish what antigens the expanded peripheral T cells target. Clonal expansion among partial responders at 0.1-3.0 mg/kg ranked near the lowest.

Sequencing was performed with immunoSEQ multiplex PCR; in TCRdb, only in-frame clones are kept and a portion is missing. The repertoire has about 52,000 clones, over 80% of them found once; the top ten carry under 15%. The sequence was obtained from an adult with an advanced solid tumor such as melanoma, head and neck, liver or kidney cancer. The chain has TRBV27 and TRBJ2-7; no definite D call. The sample was CD4+ or CD8+ T cells sorted from blood, taken in a trial of the OX40 agonist ivuxolimab. The CDR3: CASSLVSYEQYF. The CDR3 DNA reads TGTGCCAGCAGTTTGGTTTCCTACGAGCAGTACTTC.